A single T cell receptor (beta chain) is shown here with its context. Its specificity is not known. TCRdb reprocessed the reads via MiXCR and lists one record per CDR3 protein. Of about 770,000 distinct CDR3 sequences listed, around 29% are singletons. Germline values: CDR1 MNHEY, CDR2 SMNVEV (reference sequence). This CDR3 region has 14 residues. The V gene end was trimmed by 6 bases and the J gene end by 7 bases; junction bases not matched to a gene: 5. This specimen comes from a study of T cell repertoires in cytomegalovirus infection. Turning to the study itself: As its CMV epitopes, the study selected recently identified HLA-C-restricted and well-studied HLA-B-restricted targets. Indications came from public TCR beta signatures; they pointed to CMV infection and to a matching HLA type. Study results and limitations: In two of eight donors, the top clonotype was HLA-C-restricted CMV-specific. Pooled public TCR beta family frequency picked out CMV carriers with the relevant HLA.

Source: cultured CD8+ T cells from PBMCs, taken from culture after CMV antigen stimulation. This chain joins TRBV27 and TRBJ2-1; 11 bases fit TRBD2. The receptor's source is a human donor in good health (CMV status not recorded). Some clones in this sample may be carry-over from other donors' samples. The CDR3 here is CASSIAGGLNEQFF. The DNA of the CDR3 is TGTGCCAGCAGCATAGCGGGGGGGCTAAATGAGCAGTTCTTC.